Presented here are 8 T cell receptor beta chains from one specimen sequenced in a study of cytotoxic CD8 clonotypes in ibrutinib-treated CLL. Assay used: immunoSEQ multiplex PCR; TCRdb lists only in-frame clones, some missing. The table shows more than 200,000 clones, with under 75% occurring only once. The sample here was PBMCs, taken after 24 months of ibrutinib treatment. The receptors derive from a human donor with chronic lymphocytic leukemia.

The gene calls are TRBV7-8 and TRBJ1-2; a weak D match, TRBD1 (6 bases). The V end was cut by 1 base, the J end by 3 bases, with 12 bases between. Germline values: CDR1 SGHVS, CDR2 FQNEAQ. There are 15 residues in the CDR3. DNA of the CDR3: TGTGCCAGCAGCTTAGTACAGGGTATACACTATGGCTACACCTTC. Translating it yields CASSLVQGIHYGYTF.

The gene calls are TRBV9 and TRBJ2-5; the D gene is possibly TRBD1 (7 bases). The CDR3 is 15 amino acids. The V gene's germline CDR1 is SGDLS and CDR2 YYNGEE. Between the trimmed V and J ends, which lost 4 bases and 5 bases, there was a span of 18 bases. CDR3 DNA sequence: TGTGCCAGCAGCCCGGAGGGGGCCTCACTGGAGACCCAGTACTTC. Its translation: CASSPEGASLETQYF.

This clone was seen only a few times. The V and J genes are TRBV25-1 and TRBJ1-1; 8 nucleotides match TRBD1. Germline V lookup: CDR1 MGHDK, CDR2 SYGVNS. The V and J ends lost 6 bases and 11 bases, in that order; junction bases with no gene match: 5. The CDR3 consists of 11 residues. CDR3 nucleotides: TGTGCCAGCAGCCAGGGGGCGGGGGCTTTCTTT. Amino acid sequence: CASSQGAGAFF.

The chain employs TRBV29-1 and TRBJ2-5; D is unresolved. V lost 4 bases and J lost 2, with 11 bases in between. Germline-derived CDR1 and CDR2 are SQVTM and ANQGSEA. The CDR3 spans 13 residues. The CDR3 coding sequence is TGCAGCGTTGGCTACAGCGATCAAGAGACCCAGTACTTC. Residues: CSVGYSDQETQYF.

This clone turned up a few times. J is TRBJ1-1 and V is TRBV19; D possibly corresponds to TRBD1 (5 bases). Between the trimmed V and J ends, which lost 8 bases and 0 bases, there was a span of 13 bases. Germline CDR1 reads LNHDA; CDR2 reads SQIVND (reference sequence). The CDR3 runs 14 residues. CDR3 loop: CASHRTGVNTEAFF. In DNA, the CDR3 is TGTGCCAGTCACAGGACCGGGGTGAACACTGAAGCTTTCTTT.

The chain couples TRBV9 to TRBJ1-4; D unclear. Germline loops: CDR1 SGDLS, CDR2 YYNGEE. CDR3 length: 15 amino acids. The ends were cut back, 3 bases at V and 1 base at J, with 10 bases in the middle. CDR3 residues: CASSDPRGTNEKLFF. The CDR3 DNA reads TGTGCCAGCAGCGACCCCCGGGGAACTAATGAAAAACTGTTTTTT.

The chain recombines TRBV7-8 with TRBJ2-3; no clear D. Germline V gene data show CDR1 as SGHVS and CDR2 as FQNEAQ. Trimming stripped 5 bases from V and 2 bases from J, with 17 bases between. The CDR3 extends over 16 amino acids. The CDR3 loop reads CASSPRGVLLTDTQYF. DNA for the CDR3: TGTGCCAGCAGCCCCCGAGGAGTATTACTCACAGATACGCAGTATTTT.

The V call is TRBV28, the J call TRBJ2-7; D gene ambiguous. Per the germline V gene, CDR1 is MDHEN and CDR2 is SYDVKM. The CDR3 loop spans 15 amino acids. V was cut by 6 bases and J by 2 bases, with 17 bases left in between. The CDR3 spells CASRPTPNRPYEQYF. In DNA, the CDR3 is TGTGCCAGCAGACCCACCCCCAACCGACCCTACGAGCAGTACTTC. Full variable domain (missing parts from reference TRBV28 and TRBJ2-7): DVKVTQSSRYLVKRTGEKVFLECVQDMDHENMFWYRQDPGLGLRLIYFSYDVKMKEKGDIPEGYSVSREKKERFSLILESASTNQTSMYLCASRPTPNRPYEQYFGPGTRLTVT.